This T cell receptor (beta chain) was captured in a study of breast tumors, draining lymph nodes, adjacent tissues. The study, taken as a whole, reports: The lymph node origin of tumor T cells was framed as consistent with a hypothesis, not demonstrated. Findings are consistent with lymph node origin and intratumoral expansion of most tumor T cells.

On this clonotype itself: Its target is unknown.

The CDR3 length is 14 residues. Germline V gene lookup returns CDR1 SGDLS and CDR2 YYNGEE. V was clipped by 0 bases and J by 11 bases, with 12 bases between them. TCRdb re-analysed the multiplex PCR reads in MiXCR, keeping a single row per CDR3 protein. Among 50,000 to 85,000 distinct CDR3 sequences listed, about 40% were seen once. Sequenced material: breast tumor tissue. The chain uses TRBV9 and TRBJ2-6; D might be TRBD1 (6 bases). The receptor's source is a female donor with breast cancer. Some clones in this sample may be carry-over from other donors' samples. CDR3 residues: CASSVEVGGDVLTF. The DNA of the CDR3 is TGTGCCAGCAGCGTAGAGGTAGGGGGTGACGTCCTGACTTTC.